This passage covers 4 T cell receptor beta chains from one sample sequenced in a study of blood T cell repertoires in COVID-19. This table comes from immunoSEQ multiplex PCR, and its TCRdb copy is limited to in-frame clones, with some not included. The profile shows fewer than 300,000 clones, about four fifths of them singletons. The sequencing sample was made of PBMCs or T cells enriched from blood (not recorded which). The receptors stem from a man between 35 and 55 years old who had been exposed to COVID-19.

The V and J genes are TRBV6-5 and TRBJ1-5; D ambiguous. Trimming left V 0 bases short and J 7 bases short, with 7 bases between. CDR1 is MNHEY, CDR2 SVGAGI, per germline. The CDR3 spans 13 residues. The CDR3 spells CASSYSSEQPQHF. The CDR3 coding sequence is TGTGCCAGCAGTTACTCGAGCGAACAGCCCCAGCATTTT.

The genes are TRBV21-1 and TRBJ2-5; the table's TRBD2 call for D was not verified on the DNA. TRBV21-1 is noted as a pseudogene. The CDR3 has 14 residues. CDR3 amino acids: CASSKDPSGETQYF. DNA for the CDR3: TGTGCCAGCAGCAAAGATCCTAGCGGAGAGACCCAGTACTTC.

This clone appeared once. The chain couples TRBV2 to TRBJ2-7; 8 nucleotides line up with TRBD2. The CDR3 has 13 residues. In germline, CDR1 is SNHLY, CDR2 FYNNEI. V gave up 5 bases and J gave up 6 bases; unmatched junction bases: 6. The CDR3 region has the DNA TGTGCCAGCAGTATAGGACTAGCCGGCGAGCAGTACTTC. Amino acids: CASSIGLAGEQYF.

The rearrangement joins TRBV2 to TRBJ2-5; TRBD2 matches at 7 bases. Per the germline V gene, CDR1 is SNHLY and CDR2 is FYNNEI. V shed 8 bases, J shed 0 bases, and the junction held 6 bases outside the gene matches. The CDR3 loop spans 14 amino acids. CDR3 region: CASALAVYQETQYF. The CDR3 region has the DNA TGTGCCAGCGCCCTAGCGGTGTACCAAGAGACCCAGTACTTC.